This T cell receptor (beta chain) is drawn from a study of blood T cell repertoires in COVID-19. The recovered donors of Cohort 3 showed two negative PCRs, clearance, or symptom resolution. Here immunoSEQ multiplex PCR was the method, and the copy in TCRdb shows in-frame clones only, minus some. The profile shows 200,000 to 250,000 clones, about 87% of them singletons. V shed 4 bases and J shed 0 bases, with 14 bases lying between them. Looked up from germline, CDR1 is SGDLS and CDR2 is YYNGEE. This CDR3 has 16 residues. The source of this sequence is a woman aged 30 to 39 who had recovered from COVID-19. The sample comprised PBMCs or T cells enriched from blood (not recorded which). The V call is TRBV9, the J call TRBJ1-3, with D possibly TRBD1 on 5 matching bases. CDR3 coding DNA: TGTGCCAGCAGCCCGAGCTTGGACATCTCTGGAAACACCATATATTTT. Translated, it gives CASSPSLDISGNTIYF.